This TCR beta chain was captured in a study of T cell changes during pregnancy in multiple sclerosis. Produced via immunoSEQ multiplex PCR; TCRdb's table is partial and in-frame only. This table has about 70,000 clones, approximately 92% appearing once. J gave up 2 bases and V 7 bases, and 5 bases lay outside the gene matches. The CDR3 contains 13 residues. Germline V lookup: CDR1 SGHDT, CDR2 YYEEEE. The chain joins TRBV5-6 to TRBJ2-7; 8 bases align to TRBD1. This sequence was found in a female donor in good health, enrolled as a control in a pregnancy study. The sequencing used CD8+ T cells from peripheral blood mononuclear cells, collected in the third trimester of pregnancy. The chain's CDR3 is CASGGQGPYEQYF. CDR3 in DNA: TGTGCCAGCGGAGGACAGGGCCCCTACGAGCAGTACTTC.